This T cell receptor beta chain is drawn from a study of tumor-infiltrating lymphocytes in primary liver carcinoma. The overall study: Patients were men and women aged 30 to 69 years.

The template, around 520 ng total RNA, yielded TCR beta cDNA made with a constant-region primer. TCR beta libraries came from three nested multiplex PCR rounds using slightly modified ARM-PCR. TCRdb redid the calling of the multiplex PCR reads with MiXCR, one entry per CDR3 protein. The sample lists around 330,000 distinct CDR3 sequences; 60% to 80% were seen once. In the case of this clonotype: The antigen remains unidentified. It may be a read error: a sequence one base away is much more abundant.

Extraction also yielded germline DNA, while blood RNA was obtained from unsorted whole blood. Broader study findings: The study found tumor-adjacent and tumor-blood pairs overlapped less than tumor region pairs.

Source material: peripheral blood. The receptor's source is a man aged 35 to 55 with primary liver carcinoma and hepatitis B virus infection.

The CDR3 coding sequence is TGTGCCAGCAGAAGCGGGCCAGGGGGCACCTATGGCTACACCTTC. Amino acids: CASRSGPGGTYGYTF. This rearrangement joins TRBV6-1 to TRBJ1-2, with 8 bases matching TRBD1. Germline CDR1 MNHNS, CDR2 SASEGT. CDR3 length: 15 residues. V lost 6 bases, J lost 4 bases, and 10 bases stayed unmatched.